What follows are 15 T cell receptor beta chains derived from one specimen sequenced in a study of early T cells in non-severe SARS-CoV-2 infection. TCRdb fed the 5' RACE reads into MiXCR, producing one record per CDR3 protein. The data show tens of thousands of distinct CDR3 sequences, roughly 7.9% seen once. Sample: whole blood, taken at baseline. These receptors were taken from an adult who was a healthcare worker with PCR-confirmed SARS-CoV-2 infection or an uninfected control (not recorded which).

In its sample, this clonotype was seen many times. The CDR3, as DNA: TGCGCCAGCAGCCAAGACCGGGGTACGGGATCGAATGAGCAGTTCTTC. Protein sequence: CASSQDRGTGSNEQFF. The gene calls are TRBV4-3 and TRBJ2-1; TRBD2 might be the D (5 bases). CDR1 and CDR2 (germline): LGHNA, YSLEER. The ends were cut back, 0 bases at V and 7 bases at J, with 16 bases in the middle. The length of the CDR3 is 16 residues.

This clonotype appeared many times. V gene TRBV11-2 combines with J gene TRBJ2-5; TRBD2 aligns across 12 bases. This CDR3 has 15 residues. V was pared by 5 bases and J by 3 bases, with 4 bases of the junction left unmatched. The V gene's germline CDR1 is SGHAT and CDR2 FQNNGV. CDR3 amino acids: CASSPASGGEETQYF. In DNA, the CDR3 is TGTGCCAGCAGCCCCGCTAGCGGGGGGGAAGAGACCCAGTACTTC. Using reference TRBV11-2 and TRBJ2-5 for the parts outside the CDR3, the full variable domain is EAGVAQSPRYKIIEKRQSVAFWCNPISGHATLYWYQQILGQGPKLLIQFQNNGVVDDSQLPKDRFSAERLKGVDSTLKIQPAKLEDSAVYLCASSPASGGEETQYFGPGTRLLVL.

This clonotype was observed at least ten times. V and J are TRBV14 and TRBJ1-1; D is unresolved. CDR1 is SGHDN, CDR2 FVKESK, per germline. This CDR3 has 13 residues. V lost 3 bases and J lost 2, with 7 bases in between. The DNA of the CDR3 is TGTGCCAGCAGCCACCAAGAAAACACTGAAGCTTTCTTT. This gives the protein CASSHQENTEAFF.

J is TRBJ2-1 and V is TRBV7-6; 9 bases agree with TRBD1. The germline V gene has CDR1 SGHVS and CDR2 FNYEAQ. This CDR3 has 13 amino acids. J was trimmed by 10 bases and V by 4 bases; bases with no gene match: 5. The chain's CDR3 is CASSSYRGPEQFF. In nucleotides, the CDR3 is TGTGCCAGCAGCTCGTACAGGGGGCCCGAGCAGTTCTTC.

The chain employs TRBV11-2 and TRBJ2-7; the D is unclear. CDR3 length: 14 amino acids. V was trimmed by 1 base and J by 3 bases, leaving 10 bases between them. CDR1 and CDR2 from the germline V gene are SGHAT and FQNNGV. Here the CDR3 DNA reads TGTGCCAGCAGCTTAGCTCCTTATAGCTACGAGCAGTACTTC. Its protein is CASSLAPYSYEQYF.

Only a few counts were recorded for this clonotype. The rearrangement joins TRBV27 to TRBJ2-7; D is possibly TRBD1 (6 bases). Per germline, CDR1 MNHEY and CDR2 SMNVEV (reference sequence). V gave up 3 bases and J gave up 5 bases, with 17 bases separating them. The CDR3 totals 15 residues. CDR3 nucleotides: TGTGCCAGCAGTTTTCGCCAGGGGTTCAGCCACGAGCAGTACTTC. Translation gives CASSFRQGFSHEQYF.

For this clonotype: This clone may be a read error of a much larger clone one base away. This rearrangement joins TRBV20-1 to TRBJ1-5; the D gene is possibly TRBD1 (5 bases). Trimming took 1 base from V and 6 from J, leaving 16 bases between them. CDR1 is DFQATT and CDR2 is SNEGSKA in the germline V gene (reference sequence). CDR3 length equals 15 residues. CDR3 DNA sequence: TGCAGTGCTAGAGTCCAGGGCCTAGAATCTCAGCCCCAGCATTTT. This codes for CSARVQGLESQPQHF.

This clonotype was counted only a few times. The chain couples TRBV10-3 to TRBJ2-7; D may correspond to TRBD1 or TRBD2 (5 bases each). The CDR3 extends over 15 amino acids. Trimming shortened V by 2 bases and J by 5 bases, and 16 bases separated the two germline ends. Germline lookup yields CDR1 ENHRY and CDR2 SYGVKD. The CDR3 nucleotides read TGTGCCATCAGTGAGAGGGGACCCGAGCGTGACGAGCAGTACTTC. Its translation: CAISERGPERDEQYF.

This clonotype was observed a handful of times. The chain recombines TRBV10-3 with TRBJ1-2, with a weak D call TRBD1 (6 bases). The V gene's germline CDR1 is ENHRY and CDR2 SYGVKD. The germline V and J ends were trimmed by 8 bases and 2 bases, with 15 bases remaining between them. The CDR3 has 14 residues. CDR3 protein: CAIQSGTFNYGYTF. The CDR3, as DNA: TGTGCCATCCAAAGCGGGACATTCAACTATGGCTACACCTTC.

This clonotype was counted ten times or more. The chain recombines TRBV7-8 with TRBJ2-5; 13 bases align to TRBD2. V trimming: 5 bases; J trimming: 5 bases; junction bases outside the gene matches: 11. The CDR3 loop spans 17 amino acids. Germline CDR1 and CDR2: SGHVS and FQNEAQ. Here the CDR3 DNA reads TGTGCCAGCAGCCCGTCCTTACTAGCGGGGGGGCTGGAGACCCAGTACTTC. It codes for CASSPSLLAGGLETQYF.

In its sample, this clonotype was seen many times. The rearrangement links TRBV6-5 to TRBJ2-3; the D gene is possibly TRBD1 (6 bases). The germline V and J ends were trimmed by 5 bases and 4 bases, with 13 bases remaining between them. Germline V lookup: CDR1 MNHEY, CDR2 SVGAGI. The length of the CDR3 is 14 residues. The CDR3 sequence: CASSVRGESDTQYF. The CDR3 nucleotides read TGTGCCAGCAGTGTCAGGGGTGAATCAGATACGCAGTATTTT.

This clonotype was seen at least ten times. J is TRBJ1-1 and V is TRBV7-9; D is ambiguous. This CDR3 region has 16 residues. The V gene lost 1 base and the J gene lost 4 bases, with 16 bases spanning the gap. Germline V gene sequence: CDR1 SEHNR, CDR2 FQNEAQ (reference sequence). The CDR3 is CASSLGVVMPFTEAFF. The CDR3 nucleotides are TGTGCCAGCAGCTTAGGGGTAGTTATGCCCTTCACTGAAGCTTTCTTT.

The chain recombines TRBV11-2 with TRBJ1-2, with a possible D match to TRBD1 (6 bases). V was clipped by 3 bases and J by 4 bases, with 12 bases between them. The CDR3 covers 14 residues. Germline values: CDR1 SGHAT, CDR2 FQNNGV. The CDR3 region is CASSFLTGSYGYTF. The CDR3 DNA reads TGTGCCAGCAGCTTCTTGACAGGAAGCTATGGCTACACCTTC.

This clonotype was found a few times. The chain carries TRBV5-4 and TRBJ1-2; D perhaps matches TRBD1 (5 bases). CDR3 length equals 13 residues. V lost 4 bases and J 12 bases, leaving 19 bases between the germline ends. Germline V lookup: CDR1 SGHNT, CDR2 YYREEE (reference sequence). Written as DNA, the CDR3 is TGTGCCAGCAGCCTCGCCGGGGCCCGAGAAAACACCTTC. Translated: CASSLAGARENTF.

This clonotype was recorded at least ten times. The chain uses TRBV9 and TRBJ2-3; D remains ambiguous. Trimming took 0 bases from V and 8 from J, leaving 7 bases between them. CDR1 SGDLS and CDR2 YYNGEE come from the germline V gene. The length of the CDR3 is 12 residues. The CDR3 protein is CASSVDIRTQYF. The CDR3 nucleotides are TGTGCCAGCAGCGTAGATATCCGTACGCAGTATTTT.